This TCR beta chain was recorded in a study of cytomegalovirus exposure and HLA in healthy donors. This PCR relied on a set of 60 Vbeta primers and 13 Jbeta primers. TCRdb's copy holds only in-frame clones and misses some; the assay was immunoSEQ multiplex PCR. Of around 89,000 clones in the sample, approximately 80% were seen once. Sequenced input: PBMCs. The clonotype was recovered from a man aged 40-50 years in good health and CMV-seronegative.

The CDR3 coding sequence is TGTGCCAGCAGTTTCGGAGGGATCGCCTACAATGAGCAGTTCTTC. This translates into CASSFGGIAYNEQFF. The chain links TRBV27 to TRBJ2-1; the D gene is possibly TRBD2 (6 bases). Germline values: CDR1 MNHEY, CDR2 SMNVEV (reference sequence). CDR3 length: 15 amino acids. V was trimmed by 3 bases and J by 2 bases, leaving 11 bases between them.